Below, 26 T cell receptor beta chains from the same sample are listed, as sequenced in a study of a mutant IDH1 vaccine in newly diagnosed glioma (dated by TCRdb to the early 2020s). Reading the label with the study, this specimen's time point is: baseline, week 1 (first vaccination visit). Interpreted using the paper, the treatment or condition label stands for: pre-vaccination baseline after standard-of-care therapy. The library was prepared using the immunoSEQ multiplex PCR assay. The table was pulled from immuneACCESS by TCRdb, which kept in-frame rearrangements only. Such tables lose some clones; where checked, under half of the loss comes from unresolved V genes, and the rest has no known cause. This sample is represented by some 90,000 clones; over 75% of them were singletons. The ten largest clones add up to roughly 5.3% of the sample. The sample in question was PBMCs, obtained from a glioma patient treated with radiotherapy, temozolomide or both. The origin of the receptors is a man aged 35-49 years with glioma. Some clones in this sample may be carry-over from other donors' samples.

V gene TRBV6-5 combines with J gene TRBJ2-7; 7 bases are shared with TRBD2. Germline CDR1 is MNHEY and CDR2 is SVGAGI. This CDR3 has 12 residues. V dropped 6 bases and J dropped 6; count of bases not matched to a gene: 5. The CDR3 spells CASSWGGIEQYF. The CDR3 bases are TGTGCCAGCAGCTGGGGGGGGATCGAGCAGTACTTC.

This clone was seen just once. The rearrangement joins TRBV29-1 to TRBJ1-2; 7 bases align to TRBD1. This CDR3 has 13 amino acids. Germline CDR1 and CDR2: SQVTM and ANQGSEA. Trimming took 7 bases from V and 0 from J; bases not matched to a gene: 5. CDR3 loop: CSATGTPNYGYTF. CDR3 coding DNA: TGCAGCGCGACAGGGACTCCTAACTATGGCTACACCTTC.

This sequence joins TRBV7-2 and TRBJ1-1; 7 bases agree with TRBD1. Looked up from germline, CDR1 is SGHTA and CDR2 is FQGNSA. The CDR3 spans 16 residues. Losses at the gene ends were 6 bases for V and 3 bases for J; bases not matched to a gene: 13. The CDR3: CASSSSTGQGDTEAFF. Here the CDR3 DNA reads TGTGCCAGCAGTTCCTCGACGGGGCAGGGGGACACTGAAGCTTTCTTT.

The rearrangement links TRBV6-5 to TRBJ2-1; a possible D gene is TRBD2 (7 bases). V lost 0 bases and J 9 bases, leaving 18 bases between the germline ends. CDR1 is MNHEY, CDR2 SVGAGI, per germline. The CDR3 covers 16 residues. The CDR3 DNA reads TGTGCCAGCAGTTACTCACGGGGGGCCTACCCGACTGAGCAGTTCTTC. Translated: CASSYSRGAYPTEQFF.

This chain joins TRBV30 and TRBJ1-5; D call uncertain. The CDR3 sequence is 14 residues long. V gave up 2 bases and J gave up 4 bases, with 12 bases separating them. Germline V gene lookup returns CDR1 GTSNPN and CDR2 SVGIG (reference sequence). The CDR3 DNA sequence: TGTGCCTGGAGTAGAGTAGGGCGAAATCAGCCCCAGCATTTT. Residues: CAWSRVGRNQPQHF.

The genes are TRBV4-1 and TRBJ2-2; 13 nucleotides line up with TRBD2. Germline V gene data show CDR1 as MGHRA and CDR2 as YSYEKL. J gave up 1 base and V 5 bases, and 4 bases lay outside the gene matches. The CDR3 extends over 17 amino acids. Written as DNA, the CDR3 is TGCGCCAGCAGCTGGACTAGCGGGGGCGAGAACACCGGGGAGCTGTTTTTT. It encodes CASSWTSGGENTGELFF.

The chain joins TRBV2 to TRBJ2-5; TRBD2 might be the D (7 bases). The V end was cut by 7 bases, the J end by 3 bases, with 15 bases between. Germline CDR1 is SNHLY and CDR2 is FYNNEI. The CDR3 is 14 amino acids. CDR3 sequence reads: CASTRGRGEETQYF. For the CDR3, the DNA is TGTGCCAGCACCCGTGGGAGGGGGGAAGAGACCCAGTACTTC. Full variable domain (remainder filled in from reference TRBV2 and TRBJ2-5): EPEVTQTPSHQVTQMGQEVILRCVPISNHLYFYWYRQILGQKVEFLVSFYNNEISEKSEIFDDQFSVERPDGSNFTLKIRSTKLEDSAMYFCASTRGRGEETQYFGPGTRLLVL.

The V gene is TRBV29-1, the J gene TRBJ2-5; D unclear. Germline lookup yields CDR1 SQVTM and CDR2 ANQGSEA. The CDR3 totals 11 residues. This CDR3 reads CLGANQETQYF. DNA of the CDR3: TGCTTGGGTGCGAACCAAGAGACCCAGTACTTC.

The V call is TRBV5-4, the J call TRBJ1-1; no reliable D call. In germline, CDR1 is SGHNT, CDR2 YYREEE (reference sequence). CDR3 length: 17 amino acids. Trimming took off 4 bases at V and 6 bases at J, with 25 bases between the two ends. The CDR3 loop is CASSPNTNSISPAEAFF. The DNA of the CDR3 is TGTGCCAGCAGCCCAAACACAAACTCTATATCTCCGGCTGAAGCTTTCTTT.

V gene TRBV6-1 combines with J gene TRBJ2-3; possibly TRBD2 for D (6 bases). The germline gives CDR1 MNHNS, CDR2 SASEGT. The CDR3 runs to 14 residues. The V gene lost 8 bases and the J gene lost 2 bases, with 14 bases spanning the gap. The CDR3 loop reads CASSTGTYTDTQYF. In DNA form, the CDR3 reads TGTGCCAGCTCCACCGGGACTTACACAGATACGCAGTATTTT.

The chain uses TRBV6-5 and TRBJ2-7; D may match TRBD1 or TRBD2 (6 bases each). The germline V gene encodes CDR1 MNHEY and CDR2 SVGAGI. Trimming took 0 bases from V and 3 from J, leaving 15 bases between them. The CDR3 has 16 residues. CDR3 nucleotide sequence: TGTGCCAGCAGTTACTCGAGTGTAGGGGGACTCTACGAGCAGTACTTC. This gives the protein CASSYSSVGGLYEQYF.

V usage is TRBV7-9 and J usage is TRBJ1-1; D not resolved. The CDR3 consists of 14 residues. Trimming stripped 5 bases from V and 11 bases from J, with 21 bases between. Germline V gene sequence: CDR1 SEHNR, CDR2 FQNEAQ (reference sequence). The chain's CDR3 is CASSPVAERPVAFF. CDR3 DNA sequence: TGTGCCAGCAGCCCCGTGGCGGAGAGGCCGGTGGCTTTCTTT. Full variable domain (rest looked up from reference TRBV7-9 and TRBJ1-1): DTGVSQNPRHKITKRGQNVTFRCDPISEHNRLYWYRQTLGQGPEFLTYFQNEAQLEKSRLLSDRFSAERPKGSFSTLEIQRTEQGDSAMYLCASSPVAERPVAFFGQGTRLTVV.

The chain has TRBV7-9 and TRBJ1-3; unclear D gene. The V gene's germline CDR1 is SEHNR and CDR2 FQNEAQ (reference sequence). V gave up 2 bases and J gave up 4 bases, with 6 bases separating them. This CDR3 spans 13 amino acids. This chain's CDR3 is CASSLQIGNTIYF. Here the CDR3 DNA reads TGTGCCAGCAGCTTACAGATCGGAAACACCATATATTTT.

This sequence joins TRBV2 and TRBJ2-1; 9 positions agree with TRBD2. The CDR3 totals 17 residues. Germline V lookup: CDR1 SNHLY, CDR2 FYNNEI. V dropped 0 bases and J dropped 8; count of bases not matched to a gene: 11. CDR3 coding DNA: TGTGCCAGCAGTGAAGCCTGGCGGGGGGGAATTGGAGATGAGCAGTTCTTC. Translated, it gives CASSEAWRGGIGDEQFF. Drawing the rest from reference TRBV2 and TRBJ2-1, the complete variable domain is EPEVTQTPSHQVTQMGQEVILRCVPISNHLYFYWYRQILGQKVEFLVSFYNNEISEKSEIFDDQFSVERPDGSNFTLKIRSTKLEDSAMYFCASSEAWRGGIGDEQFFGPGTRLTVL.

This sequence joins TRBV5-1 and TRBJ1-1, with a tentative D call TRBD1 (5 bases). Germline-derived CDR1 and CDR2 are SGHRS and YFSETQ. Trimming took 4 bases from V and 8 from J, leaving 21 bases between them. This CDR3 is 15 amino acids long. CDR3 region: CASSLGTATGVEAFF. CDR3 DNA: TGCGCCAGCAGCCTGGGGACGGCGACCGGGGTGGAAGCTTTCTTT.

The chain couples TRBV9 to TRBJ1-4; possibly TRBD1 for D (6 bases). The CDR3 sequence is 15 residues long. V shed 0 bases and J shed 7 bases, with 13 bases lying between them. The germline gives CDR1 SGDLS, CDR2 YYNGEE. CDR3 DNA: TGTGCCAGCAGCGTAGGTGGGGGGCTTGCTGAAAAACTGTTTTTT. This encodes CASSVGGGLAEKLFF.

The chain joins TRBV19 to TRBJ1-5; 9 bases align to TRBD1. Germline CDR1 and CDR2: LNHDA and SQIVND (reference sequence). The CDR3 has 15 residues. After removal of 5 bases from V and 3 bases from J, the junction contained 5 bases not matched to a gene. The CDR3 reads CASSPHRGLNQPQHF. DNA for the CDR3: TGTGCCAGTAGTCCCCACAGGGGGCTCAATCAGCCCCAGCATTTT.

A single count supports this clone. The chain is built from TRBV9 and TRBJ2-2; D may correspond to TRBD1 or TRBD2 (6 bases each). V was trimmed by 3 bases and J by 0 bases, leaving 12 bases between them. CDR3 length equals 16 residues. The V gene's germline CDR1 is SGDLS and CDR2 YYNGEE. The CDR3 nucleotides read TGTGCCAGCAGCGGCAAGGGGGGTTCGAACACCGGGGAGCTGTTTTTT. Its protein product is CASSGKGGSNTGELFF.

This chain connects TRBV6-1 to TRBJ1-3; D remains unclear. The V end was cut by 5 bases, the J end by 5 bases, with 13 bases between. Germline V gene sequence: CDR1 MNHNS, CDR2 SASEGT. The CDR3 length is 14 residues. The CDR3 here is CASSSRSGRNTIYF. In DNA form, the CDR3 reads TGTGCCAGCAGTTCTCGCTCGGGGAGAAACACCATATATTTT.

This chain connects TRBV13 to TRBJ1-1, with unresolved D. Per the germline V gene, CDR1 is PRHDT and CDR2 is FYEKMQ (reference sequence). V lost 5 bases and J lost 0, with 16 bases in between. The CDR3 spans 16 residues. In nucleotides, the CDR3 is TGTGCCAGCAGCCCGACTACGGGTCTCATGAACACTGAAGCTTTCTTT. Residues: CASSPTTGLMNTEAFF.

The V and J genes are TRBV5-1 and TRBJ2-5; either TRBD1 or TRBD2 may supply D (7 bases each). The CDR3 has 14 residues. V was cut by 3 bases and J by 3 bases, with 12 bases left in between. Germline assignment: CDR1 SGHRS and CDR2 YFSETQ. CDR3 sequence reads: CASSSQGREETQYF. For the CDR3, the DNA is TGCGCCAGCAGCTCACAGGGGAGGGAAGAGACCCAGTACTTC.

V and J are TRBV9 and TRBJ2-3; 10 nucleotides line up with TRBD1. This CDR3 is built from 15 residues. Losses at the gene ends were 2 bases for V and 5 bases for J; bases not matched to a gene: 5. Germline V CDR1 and CDR2: SGDLS, YYNGEE. CDR3 sequence (DNA): TGTGCCAGCAGCGTTGGGGGACAGGGGATAGATACGCAGTATTTT. This sequence encodes CASSVGGQGIDTQYF.

This chain connects TRBV2 to TRBJ1-2, with a tentative D call TRBD1 (6 bases). Trimming stripped 7 bases from V and 11 bases from J, with 17 bases between. CDR3 length: 12 residues. Germline-derived CDR1 and CDR2 are SNHLY and FYNNEI. The CDR3 loop is CASTEGGIGYTF. DNA of the CDR3: TGTGCCAGCACCGAGGGGGGAATCGGATACACCTTC.

The rearrangement links TRBV5-4 to TRBJ2-3; the D gene is possibly TRBD1 (6 bases). Germline CDR1 and CDR2: SGHNT and YYREEE (reference sequence). V was trimmed by 0 bases and J by 9 bases, leaving 23 bases between them. The CDR3 runs 17 residues. The CDR3 loop reads CASSLGFPTGQGITQYF. CDR3 DNA sequence: TGTGCCAGCAGCTTGGGTTTCCCCACCGGGCAGGGGATCACGCAGTATTTT.

This clone showed up many times. This chain links TRBV6-6 with TRBJ1-5; D might be TRBD1 (6 bases). CDR3 size: 14 residues. The germline V gene encodes CDR1 MNHNY and CDR2 SVGAGI (reference sequence). The V and J ends lost 5 bases and 4 bases respectively, with 12 bases between them. DNA for the CDR3: TGTGCCAGCAGTGCCACAGGGAGGAATCAGCCCCAGCATTTT. As protein: CASSATGRNQPQHF.

This sequence joins TRBV7-8 and TRBJ1-1; 7 bases are shared with TRBD1. This CDR3 is built from 14 residues. Germline V CDR1 and CDR2: SGHVS, FQNEAQ. V was clipped by 4 bases and J by 6 bases; unmatched bases: 8. CDR3 sequence: CASSSRTGRPEAFF. The CDR3 DNA reads TGTGCCAGCAGCTCCAGGACAGGCCGACCTGAAGCTTTCTTT.